These T cell receptor beta chains were read from a single sample in a study of cytomegalovirus exposure and HLA in healthy donors. Method: immunoSEQ multiplex PCR; TCRdb's copy keeps in-frame clones and lacks some. The sample carries more than 85,000 clones, 73% recorded once. The sequencing input was PBMCs. Every receptor here comes from a man aged 40-49 years in good health and CMV-seronegative. Each CDR3 is given with its conserved first and last residue. Clone size is stated in some rows and not others, as once, few, many or a class when expanded.

CDR3 protein	V gene	J gene	clone size
CASSLGSRGGRADTQYF	TRBV7-6	TRBJ2-3	NA
CASKRQANTEAFF	TRBV27	TRBJ1-1	NA
CASSLVPGTANYGYTF	TRBV5-6	TRBJ1-2	NA
CANRGNTGELFF	TRBV28	TRBJ2-2	NA
CSAKTGETQYF	TRBV20-1	TRBJ2-3	few
CASSVGAGANVLTF	TRBV9	TRBJ2-6	NA
CASSLMEEENTEAFF	TRBV7-6	TRBJ1-1	NA
CASSPRGLVNDEQFF	TRBV5-1	TRBJ2-1	few
CASSDRYSGANVLTF	TRBV25-1	TRBJ2-6	NA
CASSWTIRGNTGELFF	TRBV5-1	TRBJ2-2	NA
CASGKWPQGRANYGYTF	TRBV21-1	TRBJ1-2	NA
CASSRSSRDYGYTF	TRBV16	TRBJ1-2	NA
CASSLDPATETQYF	TRBV5-1	TRBJ2-5	NA
CASSPRRGPYGYTF	TRBV11-2	TRBJ1-2	NA
CASSFWTANTGELFF	TRBV7-9	TRBJ2-2	NA
CASSLTQGRTEAFF	TRBV16	TRBJ1-1	few
CASSRAGRFQPQHF	TRBV19	TRBJ1-5	NA
CASSPGGQGADTQYF	TRBV18	TRBJ2-3	NA
CASKMTGVGEQYF	TRBV6-1	TRBJ2-7	few
CASSLGQGIYEQFF	TRBV7-6	TRBJ2-1	NA
CASSNYRGESGNTIYF	TRBV5-6	TRBJ1-3	NA
CASSRGDQETQYF	TRBV4-1	TRBJ2-5	NA
CASTHTGTNYGYTF	TRBV6-5	TRBJ1-2	NA
CASSVEGGSNQPQHF	TRBV9	TRBJ1-5	NA
CASSPRRSSTDTQYF	TRBV7-2	TRBJ2-3	NA
CAPQPGSGANVLTF	TRBV19	TRBJ2-6	many
CASSSSSLVVIGGDTQYF	TRBV27	TRBJ2-3	NA
CAISLAGGLYTGELFF	TRBV10-3	TRBJ2-2	NA
CASSRTGNQPQHF	TRBV11-2	TRBJ1-5	once
CASSQGPGQGLRLHF	TRBV14	TRBJ1-6	NA
CASSLAGGSRSYEQYF	TRBV5-6	TRBJ2-7	NA
CASSLYSAGYEQYF	TRBV11-2	TRBJ2-7	NA
CSVRTDDSSYNEQFF	TRBV29-1	TRBJ2-1	NA
CASSPRTGAYEQYF	TRBV7-9	TRBJ2-7	NA
CASSPLRLRASNEKLFF	TRBV19	TRBJ1-4	NA
CASSQEEGQDNSPLHF	TRBV4-3	TRBJ1-6	NA
CASSFWDRESQPQHF	TRBV28	TRBJ1-5	NA
CASSMAGALYGYTF	TRBV19	TRBJ1-2	NA
CASSPWNGDRGYDTQYF	TRBV28	TRBJ2-3	NA
CASSRLMTSGDLNEQFF	TRBV7-3	TRBJ2-1	NA
CASSARDRGLGGYTF	TRBV7-9	TRBJ1-2	few
CASSLGDGENSPLHF	TRBV5-1	TRBJ1-6	NA
CASASQGSSTDTQYF	TRBV6-5	TRBJ2-3	NA
CASSQGLVSLEQYF	TRBV9	TRBJ2-7	NA
CASRGKPGHLTDTQYF	TRBV27	TRBJ2-3	NA
CASSLSRGLNTEAFF	TRBV6-6	TRBJ1-1	many
CASSQERTGGLGEQYF	TRBV4-3	TRBJ2-7	NA
CASSRDRDYEQYF	TRBV11-3	TRBJ2-7	NA
CASSQQRQGTEAFF	TRBV4-1	TRBJ1-1	NA
CASSSSQGVGKLFF	TRBV11-2	TRBJ1-4	few
CASSLRSGGYNEQFF	TRBV7-2	TRBJ2-1	NA